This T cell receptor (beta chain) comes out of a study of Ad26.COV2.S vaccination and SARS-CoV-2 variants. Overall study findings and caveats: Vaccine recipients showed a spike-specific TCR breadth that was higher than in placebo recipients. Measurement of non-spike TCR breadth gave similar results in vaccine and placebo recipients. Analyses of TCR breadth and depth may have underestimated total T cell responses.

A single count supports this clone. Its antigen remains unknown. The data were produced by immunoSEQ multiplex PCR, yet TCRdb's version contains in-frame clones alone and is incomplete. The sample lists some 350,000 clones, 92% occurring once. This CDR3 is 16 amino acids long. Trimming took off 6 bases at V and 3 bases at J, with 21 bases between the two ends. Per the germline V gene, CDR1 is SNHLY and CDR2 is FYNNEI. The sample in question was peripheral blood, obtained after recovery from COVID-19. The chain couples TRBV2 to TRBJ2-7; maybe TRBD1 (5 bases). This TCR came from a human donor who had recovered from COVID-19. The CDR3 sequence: CASSYSRPARVYEQYF. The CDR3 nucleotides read TGTGCCAGCAGCTACTCCAGACCCGCCAGGGTCTACGAGCAGTACTTC.